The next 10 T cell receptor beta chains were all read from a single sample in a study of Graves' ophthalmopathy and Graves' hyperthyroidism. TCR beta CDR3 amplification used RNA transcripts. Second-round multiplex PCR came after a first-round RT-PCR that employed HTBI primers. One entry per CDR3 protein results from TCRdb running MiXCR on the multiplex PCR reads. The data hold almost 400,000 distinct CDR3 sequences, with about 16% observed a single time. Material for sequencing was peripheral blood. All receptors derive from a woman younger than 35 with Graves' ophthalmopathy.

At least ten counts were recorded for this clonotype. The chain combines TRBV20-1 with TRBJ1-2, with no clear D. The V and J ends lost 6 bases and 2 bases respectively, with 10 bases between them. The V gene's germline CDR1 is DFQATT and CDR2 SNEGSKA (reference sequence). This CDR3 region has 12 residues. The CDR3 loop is CSATDGNYGYTF. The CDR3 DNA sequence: TGCAGTGCCACGGACGGAAACTATGGCTACACCTTC.

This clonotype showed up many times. CDR3 nucleotides: TGCGCCAGCAGCCAAGATGCAGGGAGCAATCAGCCCCAGCATTTT. It specifies CASSQDAGSNQPQHF. The chain links TRBV4-3 to TRBJ1-5; perhaps TRBD1 as D (5 bases). The CDR3 has 15 amino acids. Trimming took 0 bases from V and 1 from J, leaving 7 bases between them. Germline V gene data show CDR1 as LGHNA and CDR2 as YSLEER.

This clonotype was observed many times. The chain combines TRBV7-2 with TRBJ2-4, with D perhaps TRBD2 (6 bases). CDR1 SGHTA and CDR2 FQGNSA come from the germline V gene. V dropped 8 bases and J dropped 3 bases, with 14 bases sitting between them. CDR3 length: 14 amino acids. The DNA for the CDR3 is TGTGCCAGCTCCCGGGAGCCGATCAAAAACATTCAGTACTTC. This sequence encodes CASSREPIKNIQYF.

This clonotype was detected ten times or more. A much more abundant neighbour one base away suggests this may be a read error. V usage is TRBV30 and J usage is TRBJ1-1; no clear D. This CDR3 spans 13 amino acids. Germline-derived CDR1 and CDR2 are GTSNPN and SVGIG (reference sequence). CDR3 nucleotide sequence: TGTGTCTGGATGGGGAGAACGTGGACTGAAGCTTTCTTT. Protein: CVWMGRTWTEAFF.

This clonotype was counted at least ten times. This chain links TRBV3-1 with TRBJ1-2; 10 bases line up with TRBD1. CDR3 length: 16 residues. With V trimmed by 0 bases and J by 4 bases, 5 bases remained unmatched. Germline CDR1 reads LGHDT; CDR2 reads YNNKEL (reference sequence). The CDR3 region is CASSQEETGGRYGYTF. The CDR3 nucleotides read TGTGCCAGCAGCCAAGAAGAGACAGGGGGCCGCTATGGCTACACCTTC.

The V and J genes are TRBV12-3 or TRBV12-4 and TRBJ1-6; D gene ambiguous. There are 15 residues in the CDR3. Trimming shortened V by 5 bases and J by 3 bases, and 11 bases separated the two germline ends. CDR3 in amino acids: CASSARESYNSPLHF. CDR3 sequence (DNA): TGTGCCAGCAGTGCTCGAGAGAGCTATAATTCACCCCTCCACTTT.

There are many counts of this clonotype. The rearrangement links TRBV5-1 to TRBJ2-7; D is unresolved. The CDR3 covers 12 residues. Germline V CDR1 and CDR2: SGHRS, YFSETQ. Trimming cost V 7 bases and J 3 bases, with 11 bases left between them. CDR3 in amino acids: CASWSDGYEQYF. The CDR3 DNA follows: TGCGCCAGCTGGTCAGACGGCTACGAGCAGTACTTC.

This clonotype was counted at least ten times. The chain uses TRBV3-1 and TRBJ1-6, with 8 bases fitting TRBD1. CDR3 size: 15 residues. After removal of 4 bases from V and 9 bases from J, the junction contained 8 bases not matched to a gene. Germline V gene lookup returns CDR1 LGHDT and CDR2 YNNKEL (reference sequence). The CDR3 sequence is CASSLGQGRSSPLHF. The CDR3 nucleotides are TGTGCCAGCAGCCTCGGACAGGGAAGAAGTTCACCCCTCCACTTT.

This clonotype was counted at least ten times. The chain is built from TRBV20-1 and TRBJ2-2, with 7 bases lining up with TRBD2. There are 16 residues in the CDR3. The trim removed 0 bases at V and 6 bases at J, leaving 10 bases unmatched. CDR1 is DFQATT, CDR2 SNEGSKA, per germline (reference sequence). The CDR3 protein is CSARDAGVGNAGELFF. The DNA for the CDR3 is TGCAGTGCTAGAGACGCGGGGGTAGGGAATGCCGGGGAGCTGTTTTTT.

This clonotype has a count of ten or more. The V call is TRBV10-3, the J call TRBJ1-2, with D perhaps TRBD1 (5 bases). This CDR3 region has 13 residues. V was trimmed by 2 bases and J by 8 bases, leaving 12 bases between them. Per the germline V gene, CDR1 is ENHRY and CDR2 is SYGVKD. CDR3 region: CAISEKGVGGYTF. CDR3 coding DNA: TGTGCCATCAGTGAGAAAGGGGTGGGCGGCTACACCTTC.